This entry features one TCR beta chain sequence. The sample is drawn from a study of blood T cell repertoires in COVID-19. Turning to the study itself: Samples taken during acute and convalescent COVID-19 were collected in the United States, Italy and Spain.

Data came from immunoSEQ multiplex PCR; TCRdb stores just in-frame clones and leaves some out. The data contain tens of thousands of clones, roughly four fifths of them singletons. The sequenced sample consisted of peripheral blood. This TCR came from an elderly woman with acute or convalescent COVID-19.

The DNA of the CDR3 is TGTGCCAGCAGCTTAGAAGGGGGTCAGCCCCAGCATTTT. This translates into CASSLEGGQPQHF. The chain has TRBV7-9 and TRBJ1-5; D may be TRBD1 (6 bases). The germline V gene has CDR1 SEHNR and CDR2 FQNEAQ (reference sequence). This CDR3 comprises 13 residues. Trimming cost V 1 base and J 6 bases, with 7 bases left between them.